The present TCR beta chain was sequenced within a study of identical twins. cDNA carried unique molecular identifiers, and a universal primer site was added by template switching. TCRdb processed the 5' RACE reads anew with MiXCR; each CDR3 protein has one entry. This table has about 890,000 distinct CDR3 sequences, approximately 13% appearing once. This CDR3 spans 16 amino acids. J gave up 0 bases and V 9 bases, and 11 bases lay outside the gene matches. Looked up from germline, CDR1 is ENHRY and CDR2 is SYGVKD. Concerning this clonotype itself: The target antigen is unknown.

Study-level findings and limits: Out-of-frame sharing of TCR alpha in monozygotic twins was underestimated by models. Memory repertoires showed no such pattern, whereas abundant cord blood beta clonotypes carried fewer insertions. The authors noted that invariant MAIT and iNKT cells could partly confound zero-insertion analyses.

Separately, the same data were catalogued under a study of yellow fever vaccine responses in identical twins.

This sequence joins TRBV10-3 and TRBJ2-3, with 8 bases lining up with TRBD1. The source of this sequence is a young woman in good health. The sequencing sample was made of PBMCs. The CDR3: CAMSRGPGLSTDTQYF. The CDR3, as DNA: TGTGCCATGTCCAGGGGGCCGGGACTCAGCACAGATACGCAGTATTTT.